Listed below are T cell receptor beta chains from one sample, sequenced in a study of blood T cell repertoires in COVID-19. Generated by immunoSEQ multiplex PCR, the TCRdb table keeps only in-frame clones and is missing some. Of about 86,000 clones listed, approximately 79% are singletons. Sequenced input: peripheral blood. The receptors here all came from a man between 65 and 85 years old with acute or convalescent COVID-19. CDR3s include the opening cysteine and the closing phenylalanine or tryptophan. The order of the fields is D gene, V gene, clone size, J gene, CDR3 DNA, CDR3 protein. The D gene is left open where the match is weak. Clone sizes are given selectively: once, few, many, or a class where the clone is expanded.

>-|TRBV6-6|-|TRBJ2-2
TGTGCCAGCAGTTACATACAGGGTTCGAACACCGGGGAGCTGTTTTTT
CASSYIQGSNTGELFF
>-|TRBV7-2|-|TRBJ1-5
TGTGCCAGCACCCTAAGGAGGGGCAGTCAGCCCCAGCATTTT
CASTLRRGSQPQHF
>-|TRBV20-1|few|TRBJ1-2
TGCAGTGCTAGTGCATTCGGGACACGCAATGGCTACACCTTC
CSASAFGTRNGYTF
>-|TRBV28|-|TRBJ1-6
TGTGCCAGCACCGAACCCTGGGAGTCCTATTCACCCCTCCACTTT
CASTEPWESYSPLHF
>-|TRBV21-1|once|TRBJ1-4
TGTGCCAGCAGCAAAGGACAGACTAATGAAAAACTGTTTTTT
CASSKGQTNEKLFF
>TRBD1|TRBV19|-|TRBJ1-6
TGTGCCAGTGGACCCCAGGGGGGAATTTCACCCCTCCACTTT
CASGPQGGISPLHF
>TRBD1|TRBV29-1|-|TRBJ2-3
TGCAGCGGTTCAGGGGGCTGGGATACGCAGTATTTT
CSGSGGWDTQYF
>-|TRBV5-5|-|TRBJ2-3
TGTGCCAGCAGCTCACAGGGTGTGGGAGCAGATACGCAGTATTTT
CASSSQGVGADTQYF
>-|TRBV18|-|TRBJ2-2
TGTGCCAGCTCACCACGGGGGGCCGGGGAGCTGTTTTTT
CASSPRGAGELFF
>-|TRBV5-1|-|TRBJ2-1
TGCGCCAGCAGCTCCCGGGACTATGAGCAGTTCTTC
CASSSRDYEQFF
>TRBD2|TRBV19|-|TRBJ2-2
TGTGCCAGTAGTTTACCTACAGCGGGGCTGAACACCGGGGAGCTGTTTTTT
CASSLPTAGLNTGELFF
>-|TRBV10-2|-|TRBJ2-1
TGCGCCAGCAGGGGTGTAGGCGGAGAGGCTGAGCAGTTCTTC
CASRGVGGEAEQFF
>TRBD1|TRBV2|-|TRBJ1-4
TGTGCCAGCAGTGAAACAGGGACAGCTAATGAAAAACTGTTTTTT
CASSETGTANEKLFF
>-|TRBV5-4|-|TRBJ2-6
TGTGCCAGCAGCTTTACATTGTCCTCAGAACCTGGGGCCAACGTCCTGACTTTC
CASSFTLSSEPGANVLTF
>TRBD1|TRBV19|-|TRBJ1-2
TGTGCCAGTAGCCTTGGGACAGCTGCTAACTATGGCTACACCTTC
CASSLGTAANYGYTF
>-|TRBV5-1|-|TRBJ1-3
TGCGCCAGCAGCTTGACAGGTGGAAACACCATATATTTT
CASSLTGGNTIYF
>-|TRBV4-1|-|TRBJ2-6
TGCGCCAGCAGCCCCCGTCCGGGGGACCGAAACTCTGGGGCCAACGTCCTGACTTTC
CASSPRPGDRNSGANVLTF
>-|TRBV6-1|-|TRBJ1-5
TGTGCCAGCAGGGAATCGTGGGCCAAGGGCAATCAGCCCCAGCATTTT
CASRESWAKGNQPQHF
>TRBD1|TRBV6-6|-|TRBJ1-4
TGTGCCAGCAGTACCTTGACAGGGGGCCCTGAAAAACTGTTTTTT
CASSTLTGGPEKLFF